A selection of T cell receptor beta chains follows, all from one sample in a study of T-cell reconstitution after alpha-beta-depleted transplantation in children. TCRdb used MiXCR to reprocess the PCR reads, holding one entry per CDR3 protein. Counted here are around 680,000 distinct CDR3 sequences, over 15% occurring once; the ten biggest clones make up 1.1%. This specimen consisted of PBMCs from the stem cell graft donor, obtained from the stem cell graft. These receptors originate from a human donor who donated a stem cell graft to a child with acute myeloid leukemia. CDR3s include the opening cysteine and the closing phenylalanine or tryptophan. The D gene is left open where the match is weak. Only some rows state a clone size, as once, few, many or a class for expanded clones.

clone_size: many
j_call: TRBJ1-1
d_call: NA
v_call: TRBV29-1
cdr3_nt: TGCAGCGTTGAGGGGCAAACTGAAGCTTTCTTT
cdr3_aa: CSVEGQTEAFF

clone_size: many
j_call: TRBJ2-1
d_call: TRBD1
v_call: TRBV20-1
cdr3_nt: TGCAGTGCCCCGCACAGGGGGGTCAGTTACAATGAGCAGTTCTTC
cdr3_aa: CSAPHRGVSYNEQFF

clone_size: many
j_call: TRBJ1-5
d_call: NA
v_call: TRBV5-1
cdr3_nt: TGCGCCAGCAGCTTGCAAGGCGGTCGACAGCCCCAGCATTTT
cdr3_aa: CASSLQGGRQPQHF

clone_size: many
j_call: TRBJ2-1
d_call: TRBD2
v_call: TRBV12-3/TRBV12-4
cdr3_nt: TGTGCCAGCAGTTTGGCGGGGGGTCGCTCGGAGCAGTTCTTC
cdr3_aa: CASSLAGGRSEQFF

clone_size: many
j_call: TRBJ2-2
d_call: NA
v_call: TRBV7-6
cdr3_nt: TGTGCCAGCAGCTTAGTGGGGGGATCCGGGGAGCTGTTTTTT
cdr3_aa: CASSLVGGSGELFF

clone_size: NA
j_call: TRBJ1-3
d_call: TRBD1
v_call: TRBV29-1
cdr3_nt: TGCAGCGTTGAAGATTGGGACAGAGATAACACCATATATTTT
cdr3_aa: CSVEDWDRDNTIYF

clone_size: once
j_call: TRBJ2-1
d_call: NA
v_call: TRBV7-9
cdr3_nt: TGTGCCAGCAGCCGACCTCAAGGAAGGGTCGATGAGCAGTTCTTC
cdr3_aa: CASSRPQGRVDEQFF

clone_size: many
j_call: TRBJ2-7
d_call: NA
v_call: TRBV20-1
cdr3_nt: TGCAGTGCTAGAGATGTCCCGGGCTACGAGCAGTACTTC
cdr3_aa: CSARDVPGYEQYF

clone_size: NA
j_call: TRBJ1-5
d_call: NA
v_call: TRBV27
cdr3_nt: TGTGCCAGCAGTTTATATGCGGGGGCTGGCAATCAGCCCCAGCATTTT
cdr3_aa: CASSLYAGAGNQPQHF

clone_size: NA
j_call: TRBJ1-1
d_call: NA
v_call: TRBV20-1
cdr3_nt: TGCAGTGCTAGAGTGGACGGGGCGGGGCGGAGAAGGGGGACTGAAGCTTTCTTT
cdr3_aa: CSARVDGAGRRRGTEAFF

clone_size: few
j_call: TRBJ2-3
d_call: TRBD2
v_call: TRBV20-1
cdr3_nt: TGCAGTGCTAGAGACAATAGGTGGCGGGGGGCAGATACGCAGTATTTT
cdr3_aa: CSARDNRWRGADTQYF

clone_size: many
j_call: TRBJ1-1
d_call: TRBD1
v_call: TRBV5-1
cdr3_nt: TGCGCCAGCAGCATGGGACAGGGAGGGAACACTGAAGCTTTCTTT
cdr3_aa: CASSMGQGGNTEAFF

clone_size: many
j_call: TRBJ2-7
d_call: NA
v_call: TRBV20-1
cdr3_nt: TGCAGTGCACGGACATTGAACTCCTACGAGCAGTACTTC
cdr3_aa: CSARTLNSYEQYF

clone_size: many
j_call: TRBJ2-3
d_call: TRBD2
v_call: TRBV7-2
cdr3_nt: TGTGCCAGCACACTAGCGGGGAGCACAGATACGCAGTATTTT
cdr3_aa: CASTLAGSTDTQYF

clone_size: many
j_call: TRBJ2-1
d_call: NA
v_call: TRBV20-1
cdr3_nt: TGCAGTGCTAGGACCACAGGGTCCCATGAGCAGTTCTTC
cdr3_aa: CSARTTGSHEQFF

clone_size: few
j_call: TRBJ1-5
d_call: NA
v_call: TRBV7-9
cdr3_nt: TGTGCCAGCAACACAGATCGCAATCAGCCCCAGCATTTT
cdr3_aa: CASNTDRNQPQHF

clone_size: NA
j_call: TRBJ2-2
d_call: TRBD2
v_call: TRBV20-1
cdr3_nt: TGCAGTGCTAAGTTGGGACTAGCGGGTAACACCGGGGAGCTGTTTTTT
cdr3_aa: CSAKLGLAGNTGELFF

clone_size: few
j_call: TRBJ2-4
d_call: NA
v_call: TRBV20-1
cdr3_nt: TGCAGTGCTAACCTAGCCAAAAACATTCAGTACTTC
cdr3_aa: CSANLAKNIQYF

clone_size: few
j_call: TRBJ1-6
d_call: TRBD1
v_call: TRBV20-1
cdr3_nt: TGCAGTGTTGGGGACAGTCTTAATTCACCCCTCCACTTT
cdr3_aa: CSVGDSLNSPLHF

clone_size: many
j_call: TRBJ2-1
d_call: TRBD2
v_call: TRBV5-5
cdr3_nt: TGTGCCAGCAGCTGGGGAGGGGACAATGAGCAGTTCTTC
cdr3_aa: CASSWGGDNEQFF

clone_size: few
j_call: TRBJ2-5
d_call: NA
v_call: TRBV29-1
cdr3_nt: TGCAGCGTCATTTCTACTGCTCGGACAGATTATCAAGAGACCCAGTACTTC
cdr3_aa: CSVISTARTDYQETQYF

clone_size: many
j_call: TRBJ2-1
d_call: TRBD1
v_call: TRBV5-1
cdr3_nt: TGCGCCAGCAGCCCATCCCAGGGACAGTCCTACAATGAGCAGTTCTTC
cdr3_aa: CASSPSQGQSYNEQFF

clone_size: few
j_call: TRBJ2-1
d_call: TRBD2
v_call: TRBV7-2
cdr3_nt: TGTGCCAGCAGCTTACTGGCGGGGGACGAGCAGTTCTTC
cdr3_aa: CASSLLAGDEQFF

clone_size: NA
j_call: TRBJ1-1
d_call: NA
v_call: TRBV7-2
cdr3_nt: TGTGCCAGCAGCTTAGAGAGTAACACTGAAGCTTTCTTT
cdr3_aa: CASSLESNTEAFF

clone_size: NA
j_call: TRBJ2-7
d_call: NA
v_call: TRBV18
cdr3_nt: TGTGCCAGCTCAAGCCCACTGGCGTACTACGAGCAGTACTTC
cdr3_aa: CASSSPLAYYEQYF

clone_size: NA
j_call: TRBJ1-5
d_call: NA
v_call: TRBV21-1
cdr3_nt: TGTGCCAGCAGCCCCGCCAATCAGCCCCAGCATTTT
cdr3_aa: CASSPANQPQHF

clone_size: many
j_call: TRBJ2-3
d_call: NA
v_call: TRBV7-9
cdr3_nt: TGTGCCAGCAGCTTTACGAGGACAGATACGCAGTATTTT
cdr3_aa: CASSFTRTDTQYF

clone_size: many
j_call: TRBJ1-1
d_call: TRBD1
v_call: TRBV29-1
cdr3_nt: TGCAGCGTAAGACAGGGAAGGGACACTGAAGCTTTCTTT
cdr3_aa: CSVRQGRDTEAFF

clone_size: few
j_call: TRBJ2-1
d_call: TRBD2
v_call: TRBV10-2
cdr3_nt: TGCGCCAGCAGTGTACAGACTAGCGGGGGGGCCAGCGAGCAGTTCTTC
cdr3_aa: CASSVQTSGGASEQFF

clone_size: few
j_call: TRBJ2-7
d_call: NA
v_call: TRBV7-2
cdr3_nt: TGTGCCAGCACCATGAGTGGGAGGACAGACTCCTACGAGCAGTACTTC
cdr3_aa: CASTMSGRTDSYEQYF

clone_size: NA
j_call: TRBJ1-1
d_call: NA
v_call: TRBV20-1
cdr3_nt: TGCAGTGCTGCCTGGTTTAAACCGCCCCAGAGTCCTGACCCATCCCCAGCTTTCTTT
cdr3_aa: CSAAWFKPPQSPDPSPAFF

clone_size: many
j_call: TRBJ1-2
d_call: NA
v_call: TRBV20-1
cdr3_nt: TGCGGTACAATAACAGGCCCCCCAACTACTCGGGCAGAGGGCTACACCTTC
cdr3_aa: CGTITGPPTTRAEGYTF

clone_size: many
j_call: TRBJ1-2
d_call: NA
v_call: TRBV7-9
cdr3_nt: TGTGCCAGCAGCGCGGACGGGTTCTATGGCTACACCTTC
cdr3_aa: CASSADGFYGYTF

clone_size: NA
j_call: TRBJ1-2
d_call: TRBD1
v_call: TRBV24-1
cdr3_nt: TGTGCCACCAGTGAAGTGGGACAGGGGGCAAATGGCTACACCTTC
cdr3_aa: CATSEVGQGANGYTF

clone_size: many
j_call: TRBJ2-7
d_call: NA
v_call: TRBV29-1
cdr3_nt: TGCAGCGTTGAGTGGCAGCTCCCTGGCGAGCAGTACTTC
cdr3_aa: CSVEWQLPGEQYF

clone_size: NA
j_call: TRBJ2-2
d_call: TRBD1
v_call: TRBV7-7
cdr3_nt: TGTGCCAGCAGCTTAACCGGGACAGAGAACACCGGGGAGCTGTTTTTT
cdr3_aa: CASSLTGTENTGELFF

clone_size: NA
j_call: TRBJ1-3
d_call: NA
v_call: TRBV12-3/TRBV12-4
cdr3_nt: TGTGCCAGCAGTTTGAACTCTGGAAACACCATATATTTT
cdr3_aa: CASSLNSGNTIYF

clone_size: few
j_call: TRBJ2-1
d_call: TRBD2
v_call: TRBV20-1
cdr3_nt: TGCAGTGCTAGCCCTCTTCCGACTAGCGGGGAGTATTACAATGAGCAGTTCTTC
cdr3_aa: CSASPLPTSGEYYNEQFF

clone_size: NA
j_call: TRBJ1-6
d_call: TRBD1
v_call: TRBV6-2/TRBV6-3
cdr3_nt: TGTGCCAGCTCAAGGGACAGATATTCACCCCTCCACTTT
cdr3_aa: CASSRDRYSPLHF

clone_size: few
j_call: TRBJ2-4
d_call: NA
v_call: TRBV13
cdr3_nt: TGTGCCAGCAGCCCAGACACATCAGCCAAAAACATTCAGTACTTC
cdr3_aa: CASSPDTSAKNIQYF

clone_size: NA
j_call: TRBJ1-5
d_call: NA
v_call: TRBV20-1
cdr3_nt: TGCTGTGCTAGAGGGGGGGGGCAGGGAGCCACTCAGCCCCAGCATTTT
cdr3_aa: CCARGGGQGATQPQHF

clone_size: many
j_call: TRBJ2-3
d_call: TRBD2
v_call: TRBV20-1
cdr3_nt: TGCAGTGCTAGTTATTCTAGCGGCCCCACAGATACGCAGTATTTT
cdr3_aa: CSASYSSGPTDTQYF

clone_size: many
j_call: TRBJ2-3
d_call: NA
v_call: TRBV20-1
cdr3_nt: TGCAGTTCAGACCCCACAGATACGCAGTATTTT
cdr3_aa: CSSDPTDTQYF

clone_size: many
j_call: TRBJ1-2
d_call: NA
v_call: TRBV5-1
cdr3_nt: TGCGCCAGCAGCCCTGGACCGATGTATGGCTACACCTTC
cdr3_aa: CASSPGPMYGYTF

clone_size: NA
j_call: TRBJ2-7
d_call: NA
v_call: TRBV7-2
cdr3_nt: TGTGCCAGCAGCCCATCCAGGGAGCAGTACTTC
cdr3_aa: CASSPSREQYF

clone_size: many
j_call: TRBJ1-2
d_call: NA
v_call: TRBV20-1
cdr3_nt: TGCAGTGCTAGCGGGGTTGGCTATGGCTACACCTTC
cdr3_aa: CSASGVGYGYTF

clone_size: NA
j_call: TRBJ2-3
d_call: NA
v_call: TRBV24-1
cdr3_nt: TGTGCCACCAGTGATTTCGGGGGGACACACGATACGCAGTATTTT
cdr3_aa: CATSDFGGTHDTQYF

clone_size: many
j_call: TRBJ2-1
d_call: NA
v_call: TRBV13
cdr3_nt: TGTGCCAGCAGCACCAGAGAAAACTCCTACAATGAGCAGTTCTTC
cdr3_aa: CASSTRENSYNEQFF

clone_size: many
j_call: TRBJ2-7
d_call: NA
v_call: TRBV7-9
cdr3_nt: TGTGCCAGCAGTTTCGGGCCCTACGAGCAGTACTTC
cdr3_aa: CASSFGPYEQYF

clone_size: few
j_call: TRBJ2-1
d_call: TRBD2
v_call: TRBV20-1
cdr3_nt: TGCAGTGCTCCGAGAGCGGGGGGTTTTTACAATGAGCAGTTCTTC
cdr3_aa: CSAPRAGGFYNEQFF

clone_size: many
j_call: TRBJ1-5
d_call: NA
v_call: TRBV12-3/TRBV12-4
cdr3_nt: TGTGCCAGCAGTTTAGGACCAGGGAGCATTGGGCCCCAGCATTTT
cdr3_aa: CASSLGPGSIGPQHF

clone_size: NA
j_call: TRBJ2-5
d_call: TRBD1
v_call: TRBV5-1
cdr3_nt: TGCGCCAGCAGCTTGGTAGGCCAGGGGGTTTTCGAGACCCAGTACTTC
cdr3_aa: CASSLVGQGVFETQYF

clone_size: few
j_call: TRBJ2-1
d_call: NA
v_call: TRBV29-1
cdr3_nt: TGCAGCGTTGAAAGGACCGGCAATGAGCAGTTCTTC
cdr3_aa: CSVERTGNEQFF

clone_size: few
j_call: TRBJ2-3
d_call: NA
v_call: TRBV7-2
cdr3_nt: NA
cdr3_aa: CASSFGPGGTDTQYF

clone_size: many
j_call: TRBJ2-5
d_call: TRBD1
v_call: TRBV7-9
cdr3_nt: TGTGCCAGCAGCGCGCGGGACAGGGTAATGGAGACCCAGTACTTC
cdr3_aa: CASSARDRVMETQYF

clone_size: NA
j_call: TRBJ1-1
d_call: NA
v_call: TRBV11-2
cdr3_nt: TGTGCCAGCAGCTTAGTTCCCTTTGAGGGGAACACTGAAGCTTTCTTT
cdr3_aa: CASSLVPFEGNTEAFF